The rows below give T cell receptor beta chains drawn from one sample of a study of shared clonotypes between healthy human individuals. Using immunoSEQ multiplex PCR, the repertoire was profiled, and TCRdb retains in-frame clones only, with some absent. The table records 300,000 or so clones, about 74% of them present only once. The source material was memory CD4+ T cells sorted from blood. These receptor sequences come from a man under 40 in good health. The CDR3 runs from the conserved cysteine through the conserved F or W. D genes are given only for firm matches. Size values are once, few and many counts, or a class for expanded clones, and some rows have none.

>TRBV7-6|TRBJ2-1|NA|TRBD1
TGTGCCAGCAGCCCCGACAGGGGCGGCCGGTTCTTC
CASSPDRGGRFF
>TRBV9|TRBJ2-2|NA|TRBD1
TGTGCCAGCAGCGTAGCGCAGGGGGCCGGGGAGCTGTTTTTT
CASSVAQGAGELFF
>TRBV18|TRBJ2-5|NA|NA
TGTGCCAGCTCACCACCCTACTCGGAGACCCAGTACTTC
CASSPPYSETQYF
>TRBV29-1|TRBJ2-3|NA|TRBD1
TGCAGCGTCGGTTATTTCAGGGGGCGTAGGACAGATACGCAGTATTTT
CSVGYFRGRRTDTQYF
>TRBV5-6|TRBJ2-3|NA|TRBD1
TGTGCCAGCAGCTTGTTAGGGACAGCAGGAGCAGATACGCAGTATTTT
CASSLLGTAGADTQYF
>TRBV19|TRBJ1-1|few|NA
TGTGCCAGTAGTACGGCATTTTTGCCTGAAGCTTTCTTT
CASSTAFLPEAFF
>TRBV2|TRBJ1-5|NA|NA
TGTGCCAGCAGTGATTTGGGGACGGGTCGTAGCAATCAGCCCCAGCATTTT
CASSDLGTGRSNQPQHF
>TRBV5-6|TRBJ2-3|NA|TRBD2
TGTGCCAGCAGCTTAGGGTTAGCTAGCGGGACCTCCTACACAGATACGCAGTATTTT
CASSLGLASGTSYTDTQYF
>TRBV7-8|TRBJ2-7|NA|TRBD1
TGTGCCAGCAGTACCGGGACAGGGGGGATTTACGAGCAGTACTTC
CASSTGTGGIYEQYF
>TRBV27|TRBJ1-1|few|TRBD1
TGTGCCAGCAGCCTTGCCGGGACAGGGGGCGTGAGGACTGAAGCTTTCTTT
CASSLAGTGGVRTEAFF
>TRBV5-5|TRBJ2-5|NA|TRBD1
TGTGCCAGCAGCTTCTCGGGACAGGCGCAAGAGACCCAGTACTTC
CASSFSGQAQETQYF
>TRBV6-1|TRBJ2-6|NA|NA
TGTGCCAGTCGCTTCAGCTCTGGGGCCAACGTCCTGACTTTC
CASRFSSGANVLTF
>TRBV6-1|TRBJ2-5|few|TRBD2
TGTGCCAGCAGTGGACTCTCGGGACTAGCGGGATCTCGCCAAGAGACCCAGTACTTC
CASSGLSGLAGSRQETQYF
>TRBV30|TRBJ2-7|once|TRBD1
TGTGCCTGGAGTAGACCCACAGGGGGCATGGGCTACGAGCAGTACTTC
CAWSRPTGGMGYEQYF
>TRBV5-1|TRBJ1-3|NA|NA
TGCGCCAGCAGCTACCACGGGGACTCTGGAAACACCATATATTTT
CASSYHGDSGNTIYF
>TRBV10-3|TRBJ1-4|NA|NA
TGTGCCACCAGACAAAGTGATAATGAAAAACTGTTTTTT
CATRQSDNEKLFF
>TRBV5-1|TRBJ2-2|NA|NA
TGCGCCAGCAGTGATGGGTCGGGAACCGGGGAGCTGTTTTTT
CASSDGSGTGELFF
>TRBV7-3|TRBJ2-3|NA|TRBD2
TGTGCCAGCAGCCGACTAGCGGGACAACCAGGGGATACGCAGTATTTT
CASSRLAGQPGDTQYF
>TRBV5-1|TRBJ1-5|NA|NA
TGCGCCAGCAGCTTGGGGACGGAGCAGCCCCAGCATTTT
CASSLGTEQPQHF
>TRBV4-1|TRBJ1-1|NA|NA
TGCGCCAGCAGCCAAGAAGGCGGTGCAGCAACAAATGAAGCTTTCTTT
CASSQEGGAATNEAFF
>TRBV7-2|TRBJ2-1|NA|TRBD2
TGTGCCAGCAGCTTAAACTTAGCGGGATACCTGTCCAATGAGCAGTTCTTC
CASSLNLAGYLSNEQFF
>TRBV7-3|TRBJ2-1|NA|NA
TGTGCCAGCAGCTTAGATCCAGTGAATGAGCAGTTCTTC
CASSLDPVNEQFF
>TRBV29-1|TRBJ1-2|NA|TRBD1
TGCAGCGGGGGACAGGGTGGTCTTGGAGACACCTTC
CSGGQGGLGDTF
>TRBV11-2|TRBJ1-2|NA|TRBD1
TGTGCCAGCAGCTTAACAGGGGGAATTTATGGCTACACCTTC
CASSLTGGIYGYTF
>TRBV7-8|TRBJ2-3|NA|NA
TGTGCCAGCAGCTTAATAGGGCGGAGCACAGATACGCAGTATTTT
CASSLIGRSTDTQYF
>TRBV6-1|TRBJ2-5|few|NA
TGTGCCAGCAGTGAATCGGGCTCCCAGACCCAGTACTTC
CASSESGSQTQYF
>TRBV19|TRBJ2-2|NA|TRBD2
TGTGCCAGTAGGGGACTAAACACCGGGGAGCTGTTTTTT
CASRGLNTGELFF
>TRBV5-1|TRBJ2-5|NA|TRBD1
TGCGCCAGCAGCGCGGGACAGGGTGGACAAGAGACCCAGTACTTC
CASSAGQGGQETQYF
>TRBV30|TRBJ2-3|many|NA
TGTGCCTGGAGGCTTCCAGATACGCAGTATTTT
CAWRLPDTQYF
>TRBV19|TRBJ1-2|NA|TRBD1
TGTGCCAGTAGGGTACAGGGGCTTGAGGGCTACACCTTC
CASRVQGLEGYTF
>TRBV4-1|TRBJ1-4|NA|NA
TGCGCCAGCAGCCTCGGCCTGTTTGAAAAACTGTTTTTT
CASSLGLFEKLFF
>TRBV25-1|TRBJ2-5|NA|NA
TGTGCCAGCAGTGAATTTACAACGCTCCAAGAGACCCAGTACTTC
CASSEFTTLQETQYF
>TRBV11-2|TRBJ2-5|NA|NA
TGTGCCAGCAGCTTAACATACCCCGTCGGGACCCAGTACTTC
CASSLTYPVGTQYF
>TRBV11-2|TRBJ2-7|NA|TRBD1
TGTGCCAGCAGCTTAGCACCACTGGACAGGGGCTCCTACGAGCAGTACTTC
CASSLAPLDRGSYEQYF
>TRBV19|TRBJ2-1|NA|TRBD2
TGTGCCAGTAGGAGGGGTAGCGGGAGGGCACGTAATGAGCAGTTCTTC
CASRRGSGRARNEQFF
>TRBV19|TRBJ2-1|NA|NA
TGTGCCAGTAGCCCGCGGGCAAGCCAGCTTAACAATGAGCAGTTCTTC
CASSPRASQLNNEQFF
>TRBV18|TRBJ2-1|NA|TRBD2
TGTGCCAGCTCACCGCTCTCGGGAGGAAACAATGAGCAGTTCTTC
CASSPLSGGNNEQFF
>TRBV2|TRBJ2-1|NA|TRBD1
TGTGCCAGCAGTCCCGGACAGGCCTACAATGAGCAGTTCTTC
CASSPGQAYNEQFF
>TRBV5-1|TRBJ2-2|NA|TRBD1
TGCGCCAGCAGCCTGACAGGGGGCAACACCGGGGAGCTGTTTTTT
CASSLTGGNTGELFF
>TRBV2|TRBJ2-5|NA|NA
TGTGCCAGCAAATTTCAAGAGACCCAGTACTTC
CASKFQETQYF
>TRBV28|TRBJ1-2|NA|NA
TGTGCCAGCAGTTCAAATCCGGGGTATGGCTACACCTTC
CASSSNPGYGYTF
>TRBV18|TRBJ2-6|few|TRBD1
TGTGCCAGCTCACCAAGTTTGGGACAGCTTGTGTCTGGGGCCAACGTCCTGACTTTC
CASSPSLGQLVSGANVLTF
>TRBV29-1|TRBJ2-7|NA|NA
TGCAGCGTTGTGATTCCGTCGGCCGAGCAGTACTTC
CSVVIPSAEQYF
>TRBV19|TRBJ2-3|NA|NA
TGTGCCAGTATGATAGCGGCAGGGGATACGCAGTATTTT
CASMIAAGDTQYF
>TRBV19|TRBJ2-1|NA|TRBD2
TGTGCCAGTAGTATCCGGACTAGCGTAAGCTCCTACAATGAGCAGTTCTTC
CASSIRTSVSSYNEQFF
>TRBV5-1|TRBJ1-1|few|NA
TGCGCCAGCAGCTTGGCGCAGGCAGGGCGGAACACTGAAGCTTTCTTT
CASSLAQAGRNTEAFF
>TRBV7-2|TRBJ2-7|NA|NA
TGTGCCAGCAGCCCGGGACTGCGGCGCCACGAGCAGTACTTC
CASSPGLRRHEQYF
>TRBV29-1|TRBJ2-3|NA|NA
TGCAGCGTCGGTACAGGGCCAGATACGCAGTATTTT
CSVGTGPDTQYF
>TRBV6-1|TRBJ1-4|few|TRBD1
TGTGCCAGCAGTGAAAAGTGGACAGGACTCGCAACTAATGAAAAACTGTTTTTT
CASSEKWTGLATNEKLFF
>TRBV9|TRBJ2-2|NA|NA
TGTGCCAGCAGCGTACTGTCCGGGGGCGCCGGGGAGCTGTTTTTT
CASSVLSGGAGELFF
>TRBV19|TRBJ1-2|few|NA
TGTGCCAGTAGCTTTGGGGAGACCTATGGCTACACCTTC
CASSFGETYGYTF
>TRBV11-2|TRBJ2-7|NA|NA
TGTGCCAGCAGCCCCGGGGGAGTCTCGGGGTACTTC
CASSPGGVSGYF
>TRBV21-1|TRBJ1-1|NA|NA
TGTGCCAGCAGCAAAGAGGGAGGGGCGCCTGAAGCCACTGAAGCTTTCTTT
CASSKEGGAPEATEAFF
>TRBV18|TRBJ1-6|NA|NA
TGTGCCAGCTCACCAGGCCAGCCGGGGAATTCACCCCTCCACTTT
CASSPGQPGNSPLHF
>TRBV9|TRBJ2-1|NA|NA
TGTGCCAGCAGCGTAGTCCTAAACTACAATGAGCAGTTCTTC
CASSVVLNYNEQFF
>TRBV5-4|TRBJ1-2|NA|NA
TGTGCCAGCAGCGTCCAGGGGAACTATGGCTACACCTTC
CASSVQGNYGYTF